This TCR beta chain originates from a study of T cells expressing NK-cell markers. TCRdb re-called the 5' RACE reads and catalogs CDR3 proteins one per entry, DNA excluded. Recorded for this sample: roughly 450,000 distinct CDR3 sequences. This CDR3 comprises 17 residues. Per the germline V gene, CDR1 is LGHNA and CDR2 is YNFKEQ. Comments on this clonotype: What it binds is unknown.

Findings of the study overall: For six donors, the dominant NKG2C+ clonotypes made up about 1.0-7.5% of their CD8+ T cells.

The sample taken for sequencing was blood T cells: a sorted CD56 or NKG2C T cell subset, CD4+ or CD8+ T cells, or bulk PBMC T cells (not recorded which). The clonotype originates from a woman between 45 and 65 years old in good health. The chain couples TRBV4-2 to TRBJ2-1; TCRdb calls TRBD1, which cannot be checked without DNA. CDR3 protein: CASSQDWGTGNGDEQFF.